This T cell receptor (beta chain) was documented in a study of T cells in Graves' hyperthyroidism and ophthalmopathy. Study-wide results and limits: From stable hyperthyroidism, ophthalmopathy was set apart by a 13 V-J model.

With respect to this clonotype: No antigen is known for it.

Using around 10 ml of fresh peripheral blood, PBMCs were prepared. RNA transcripts provided the source from which TCR beta CDR3 regions were amplified. HTBI primers were employed in a first-round RT-PCR of the TCR CDR3. TCRdb ran MiXCR on the multiplex PCR reads and lists one entry per CDR3 protein. The sample yields hundreds of thousands of distinct CDR3 sequences, roughly 15% seen once. This CDR3 has 12 residues. Trimming pared 0 bases from V and 6 bases from J, leaving 5 bases between. Germline V lookup: CDR1 PRHDT, CDR2 FYEKMQ (reference sequence). This clonotype was sampled from a woman aged 50 to 60 with Graves' ophthalmopathy. The gene calls are TRBV13 and TRBJ2-5; no definite D call. The sample taken for sequencing was blood. This chain's CDR3 is CASSLGVKTQYF. CDR3 sequence (DNA): TGTGCCAGCAGCTTAGGGGTAAAGACCCAGTACTTC.